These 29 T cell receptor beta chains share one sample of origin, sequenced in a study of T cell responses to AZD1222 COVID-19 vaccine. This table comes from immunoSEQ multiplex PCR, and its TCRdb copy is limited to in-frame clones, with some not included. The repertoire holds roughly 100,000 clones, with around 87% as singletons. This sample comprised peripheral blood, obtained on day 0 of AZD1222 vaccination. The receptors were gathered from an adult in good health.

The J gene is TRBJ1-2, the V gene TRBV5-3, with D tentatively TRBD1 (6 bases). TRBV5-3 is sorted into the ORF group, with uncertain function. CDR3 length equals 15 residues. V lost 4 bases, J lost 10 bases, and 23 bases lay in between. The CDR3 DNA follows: TGTGCCAGAAGCGGAAGTAAGGGCATAACAGGGTTCTACACCTTC. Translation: CARSGSKGITGFYTF.

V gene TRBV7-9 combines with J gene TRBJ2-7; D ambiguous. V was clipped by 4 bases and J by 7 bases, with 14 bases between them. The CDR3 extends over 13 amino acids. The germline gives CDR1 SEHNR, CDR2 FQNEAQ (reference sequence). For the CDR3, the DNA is TGTGCCAGCAGCTCCCGAGGTCCGGAGGAGCAGTACTTC. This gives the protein CASSSRGPEEQYF.

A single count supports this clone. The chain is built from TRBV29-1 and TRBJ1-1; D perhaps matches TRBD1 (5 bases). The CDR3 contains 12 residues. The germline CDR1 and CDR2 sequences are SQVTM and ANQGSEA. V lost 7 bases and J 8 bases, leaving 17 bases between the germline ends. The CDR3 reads CSASPPNREAFF. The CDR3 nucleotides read TGCAGCGCCTCCCCCCCGAACAGGGAAGCTTTCTTT. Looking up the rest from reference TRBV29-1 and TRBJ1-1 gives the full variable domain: SAVISQKPSRDICQRGTSLTIQCQVDSQVTMMFWYRQQPGQSLTLIATANQGSEATYESGFVIDKFPISRPNLTFSTLTVSNMSPEDSSIYLCSASPPNREAFFGQGTRLTVV.

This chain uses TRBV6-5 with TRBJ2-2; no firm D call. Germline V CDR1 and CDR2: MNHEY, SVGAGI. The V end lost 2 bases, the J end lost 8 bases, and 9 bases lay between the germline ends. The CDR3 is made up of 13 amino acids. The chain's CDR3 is CASSYPRSGELFF. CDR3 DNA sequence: TGTGCCAGCAGTTACCCAAGATCAGGGGAGCTGTTTTTT.

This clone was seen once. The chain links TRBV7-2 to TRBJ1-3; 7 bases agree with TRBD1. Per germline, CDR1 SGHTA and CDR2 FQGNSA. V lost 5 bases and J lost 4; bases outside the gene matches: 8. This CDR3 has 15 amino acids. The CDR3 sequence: CASSIPTGRGNTIYF. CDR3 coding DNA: TGTGCCAGCAGCATCCCGACAGGGAGAGGAAACACCATATATTTT.

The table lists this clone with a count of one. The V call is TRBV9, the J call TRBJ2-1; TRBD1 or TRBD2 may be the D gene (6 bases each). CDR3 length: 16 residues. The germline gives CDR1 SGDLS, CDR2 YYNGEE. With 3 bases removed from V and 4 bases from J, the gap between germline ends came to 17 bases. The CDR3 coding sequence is TGTGCCAGCAGCGGGAGGACAGCGGGCGGGTACAATGAGCAGTTCTTC. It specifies CASSGRTAGGYNEQFF. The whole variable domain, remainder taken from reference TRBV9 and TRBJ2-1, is DSGVTQTPKHLITATGQRVTLRCSPRSGDLSVYWYQQSLDQGLQFLIQYYNGEERAKGNILERFSAQQFPDLHSELNLSSLELGDSALYFCASSGRTAGGYNEQFFGPGTRLTVL.

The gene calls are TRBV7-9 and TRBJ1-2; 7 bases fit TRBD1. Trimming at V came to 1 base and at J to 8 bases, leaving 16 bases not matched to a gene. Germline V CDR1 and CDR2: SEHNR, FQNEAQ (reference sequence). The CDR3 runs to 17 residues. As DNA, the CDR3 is TGTGCCAGCAGCTTAGTCCAGGACAGGACAAGATCGGGGGGCTACACCTTC. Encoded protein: CASSLVQDRTRSGGYTF. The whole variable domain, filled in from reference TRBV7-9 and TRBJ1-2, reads DTGVSQNPRHKITKRGQNVTFRCDPISEHNRLYWYRQTLGQGPEFLTYFQNEAQLEKSRLLSDRFSAERPKGSFSTLEIQRTEQGDSAMYLCASSLVQDRTRSGGYTFGSGTRLTVV.

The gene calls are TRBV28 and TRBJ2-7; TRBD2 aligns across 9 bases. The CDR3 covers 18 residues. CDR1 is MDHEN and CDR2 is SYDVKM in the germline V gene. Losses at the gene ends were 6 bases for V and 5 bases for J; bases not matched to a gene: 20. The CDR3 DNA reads TGTGCCAGCAGGTCGTTGGATAGCGGGAGCCCAGGAAAAAACGAGCAGTACTTC. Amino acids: CASRSLDSGSPGKNEQYF.

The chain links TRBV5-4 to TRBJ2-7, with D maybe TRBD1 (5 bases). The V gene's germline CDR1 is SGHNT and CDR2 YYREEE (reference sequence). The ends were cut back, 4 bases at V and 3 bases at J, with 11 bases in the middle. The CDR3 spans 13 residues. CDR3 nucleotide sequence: TGTGCCAGCAGCATAGACAGTTACTACGAGCAGTACTTC. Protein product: CASSIDSYYEQYF.

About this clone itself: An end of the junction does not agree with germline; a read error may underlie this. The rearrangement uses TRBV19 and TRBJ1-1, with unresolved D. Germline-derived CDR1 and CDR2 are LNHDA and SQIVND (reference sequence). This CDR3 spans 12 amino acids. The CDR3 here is CASSIDPSEAFF. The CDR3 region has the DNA TGTGCCAGTAGCATAGACCCTAGTGAAGCTTTCTTT.

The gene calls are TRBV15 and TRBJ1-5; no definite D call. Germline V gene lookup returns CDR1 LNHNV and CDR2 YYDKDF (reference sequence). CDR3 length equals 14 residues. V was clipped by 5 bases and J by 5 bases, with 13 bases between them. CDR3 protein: CATSPGIRDQPQHF. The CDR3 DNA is TGTGCCACCAGCCCCGGGATTAGAGATCAGCCCCAGCATTTT.

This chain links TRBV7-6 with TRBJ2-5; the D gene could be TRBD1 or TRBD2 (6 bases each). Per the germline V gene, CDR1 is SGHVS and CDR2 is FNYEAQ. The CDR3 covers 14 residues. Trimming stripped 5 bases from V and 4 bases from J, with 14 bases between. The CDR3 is CASSLGGIAETQYF. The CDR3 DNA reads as TGTGCCAGCAGCCTAGGGGGGATCGCAGAGACCCAGTACTTC.

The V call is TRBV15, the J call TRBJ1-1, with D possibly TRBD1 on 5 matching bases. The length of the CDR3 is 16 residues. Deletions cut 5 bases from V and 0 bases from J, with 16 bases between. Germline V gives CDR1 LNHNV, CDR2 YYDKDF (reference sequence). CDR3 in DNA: TGTGCCACCAGCCGGTCCAGTAGGGGACTGAACACTGAAGCTTTCTTT. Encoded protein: CATSRSSRGLNTEAFF.

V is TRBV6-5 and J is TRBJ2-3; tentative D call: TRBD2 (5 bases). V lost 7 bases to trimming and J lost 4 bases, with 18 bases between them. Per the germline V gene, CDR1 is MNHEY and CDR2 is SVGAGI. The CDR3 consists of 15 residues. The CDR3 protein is CASIRRSQRPDTQYF. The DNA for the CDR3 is TGTGCCAGCATCCGAAGGTCGCAGCGGCCAGATACGCAGTATTTT.

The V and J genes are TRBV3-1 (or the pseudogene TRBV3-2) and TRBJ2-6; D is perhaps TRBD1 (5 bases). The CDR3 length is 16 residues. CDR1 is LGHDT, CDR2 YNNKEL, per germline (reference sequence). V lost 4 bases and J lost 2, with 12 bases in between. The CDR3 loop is CASSPRPTAGANVLTF. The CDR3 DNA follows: TGTGCCAGCAGCCCCCGGCCGACAGCTGGGGCCAACGTCCTGACTTTC.

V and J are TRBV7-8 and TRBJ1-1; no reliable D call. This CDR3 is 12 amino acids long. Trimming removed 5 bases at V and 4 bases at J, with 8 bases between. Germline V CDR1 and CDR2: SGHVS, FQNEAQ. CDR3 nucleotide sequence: TGTGCCAGCAGCCCACCCGGCACTGAAGCTTTCTTT. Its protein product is CASSPPGTEAFF.

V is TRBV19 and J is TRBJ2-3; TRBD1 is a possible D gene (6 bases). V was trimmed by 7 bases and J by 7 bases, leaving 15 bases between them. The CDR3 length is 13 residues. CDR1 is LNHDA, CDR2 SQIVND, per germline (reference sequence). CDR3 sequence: CASTPLRGNTQYF. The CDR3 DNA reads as TGTGCCAGTACACCCCTAAGGGGGAATACGCAGTATTTT.

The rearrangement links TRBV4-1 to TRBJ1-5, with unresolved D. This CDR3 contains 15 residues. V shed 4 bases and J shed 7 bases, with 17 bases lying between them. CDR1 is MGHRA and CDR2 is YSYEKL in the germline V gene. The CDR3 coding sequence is TGCGCCAGCAGCCCCTCACTTGGGGTCCGGCAGCCCCAGCATTTT. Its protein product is CASSPSLGVRQPQHF.

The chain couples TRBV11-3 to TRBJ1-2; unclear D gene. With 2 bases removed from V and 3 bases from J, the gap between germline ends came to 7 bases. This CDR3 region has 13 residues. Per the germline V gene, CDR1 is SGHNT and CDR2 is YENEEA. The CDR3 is CASSLNSYYGYTF. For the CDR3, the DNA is TGTGCCAGCAGCTTAAACTCCTACTATGGCTACACCTTC. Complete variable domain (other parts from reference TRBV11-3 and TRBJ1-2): EAGVVQSPRYKIIEKKQPVAFWCNPISGHNTLYWYLQNLGQGPELLIRYENEEAVDDSQLPKDRFSAERLKGVDSTLKIQPAELGDSAVYLCASSLNSYYGYTFGSGTRLTVV.

CDR3 amino acids: CASRTPLGGGETQYF. CDR3 nucleotides: TGTGCCAGCAGGACCCCCCTCGGGGGGGGAGAGACCCAGTACTTC. The chain combines TRBV28 with TRBJ2-5, with 8 nucleotides matching TRBD2. V shed 6 bases and J 4 bases; nucleotides not matched to a gene: 10. The CDR3 covers 15 residues. Germline loops: CDR1 MDHEN, CDR2 SYDVKM.

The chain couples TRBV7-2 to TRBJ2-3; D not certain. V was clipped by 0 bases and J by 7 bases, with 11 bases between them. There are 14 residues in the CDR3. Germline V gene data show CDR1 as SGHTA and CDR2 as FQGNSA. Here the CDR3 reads CASSLAAPGYTQYF. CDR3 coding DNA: TGTGCCAGCAGCTTAGCCGCGCCAGGATATACGCAGTATTTT.

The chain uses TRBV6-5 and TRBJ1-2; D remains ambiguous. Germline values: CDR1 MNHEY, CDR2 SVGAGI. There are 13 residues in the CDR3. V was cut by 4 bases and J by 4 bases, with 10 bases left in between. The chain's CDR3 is CASSFDGLYGYTF. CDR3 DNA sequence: TGTGCCAGCAGTTTTGACGGACTCTATGGCTACACCTTC.

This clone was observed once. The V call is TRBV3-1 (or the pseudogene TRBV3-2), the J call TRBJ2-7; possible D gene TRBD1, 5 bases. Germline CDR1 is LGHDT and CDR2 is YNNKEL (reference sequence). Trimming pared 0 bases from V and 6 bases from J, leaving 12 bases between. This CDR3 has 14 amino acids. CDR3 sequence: CASSQDQGTTEQYF. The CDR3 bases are TGTGCCAGCAGCCAAGACCAGGGAACAACCGAGCAGTACTTC.

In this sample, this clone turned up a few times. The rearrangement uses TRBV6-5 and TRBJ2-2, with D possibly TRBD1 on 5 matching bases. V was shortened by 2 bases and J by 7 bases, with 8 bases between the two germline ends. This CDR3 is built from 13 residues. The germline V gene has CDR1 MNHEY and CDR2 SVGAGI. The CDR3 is CASSYQGYGELFF. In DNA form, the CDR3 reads TGTGCCAGCAGTTACCAGGGTTACGGGGAGCTGTTTTTT.

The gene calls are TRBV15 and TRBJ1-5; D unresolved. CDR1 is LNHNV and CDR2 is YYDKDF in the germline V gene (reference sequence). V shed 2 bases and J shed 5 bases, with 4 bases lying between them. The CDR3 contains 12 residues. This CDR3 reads CATSRIDQPQHF. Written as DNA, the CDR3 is TGTGCCACCAGCAGAATTGATCAGCCCCAGCATTTT.

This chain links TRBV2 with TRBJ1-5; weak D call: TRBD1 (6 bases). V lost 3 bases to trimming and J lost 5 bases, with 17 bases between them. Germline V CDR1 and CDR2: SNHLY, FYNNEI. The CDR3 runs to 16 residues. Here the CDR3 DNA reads TGTGCCAGCAGTGAGACATTAGGGCAGGGGTATCAGCCCCAGCATTTT. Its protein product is CASSETLGQGYQPQHF.

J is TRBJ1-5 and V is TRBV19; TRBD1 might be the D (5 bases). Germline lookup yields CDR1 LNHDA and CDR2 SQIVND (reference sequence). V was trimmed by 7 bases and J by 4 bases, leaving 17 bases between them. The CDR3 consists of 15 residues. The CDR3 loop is CASTLIPEGNQPQHF. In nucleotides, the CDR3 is TGTGCCAGTACCCTGATCCCAGAGGGGAATCAGCCCCAGCATTTT.

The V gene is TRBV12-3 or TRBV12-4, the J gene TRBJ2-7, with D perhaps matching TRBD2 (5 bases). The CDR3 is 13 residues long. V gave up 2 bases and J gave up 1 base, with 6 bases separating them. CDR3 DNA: TGTGCCAGCAGTTTAACGGGGTCCTACGAGCAGTACTTC. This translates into CASSLTGSYEQYF.

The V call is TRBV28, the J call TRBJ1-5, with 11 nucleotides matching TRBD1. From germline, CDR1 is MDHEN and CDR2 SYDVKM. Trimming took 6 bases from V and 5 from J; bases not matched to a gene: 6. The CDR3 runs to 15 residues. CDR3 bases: TGTGCCAGCAGCCCAAAGGGACAGGGGGATCAGCCCCAGCATTTT. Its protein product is CASSPKGQGDQPQHF.